The sequence of this T cell receptor (beta chain) was determined in a study of blood T cell repertoires in COVID-19. This CDR3 region has 13 residues. J lost 5 bases, V lost 5 bases, and 4 bases had no gene match. Germline CDR1 is MNHEY and CDR2 is SMNVEV (reference sequence). Ages ranged from about 18 to 90 years, with residence in around 24 US areas. Cohort placement rested on clinical history that participants reported themselves. Profiled with immunoSEQ multiplex PCR; TCRdb holds only in-frame clones, not every one. The sample has approximately 170,000 clones, over 70% seen once; the top ten hold 3.6%.

The sequencing input was PBMCs or T cells enriched from blood (not recorded which). The rearrangement uses TRBV27 and TRBJ1-1; the match to TRBD1 covers 8 bases. The sequence was collected from a woman in her 50s in a cohort exposed to, infected with or recovered from COVID-19 (not recorded which). The CDR3: CASSQNRGTEAFF. The CDR3 DNA is TGTGCCAGCAGTCAAAACAGGGGGACTGAAGCTTTCTTT.